This T cell receptor beta chain was recovered during a study of blood T cell repertoires in COVID-19. Study details: The samples span acute and convalescent COVID-19 from the United States, Italy and Spain.

The CDR3 runs to 15 residues. V was clipped by 1 base and J by 1 base, with 11 bases between them. Per the germline V gene, CDR1 is MGHRA and CDR2 is YSYEKL. In the original workflow: Reference gene primer amplification in the assay estimated nucleated cell counts. Sequencing used immunoSEQ multiplex PCR; TCRdb keeps in-frame clones, though not all of them. The V and J calls and clone size are taken from that table; D and trimming were inferred from the DNA. The data hold about 220,000 clones, with around 75% observed a single time. J is TRBJ2-7 and V is TRBV4-1; tentative D call: TRBD2 (6 bases). The sequenced sample was peripheral blood. The origin of this receptor is a human donor in a cohort sampled during active COVID-19. In nucleotides, the CDR3 is TGCGCCAGCAGCCAAGTCGGTAGCGGTTCCTACGAGCAGTACTTC. Its translation is CASSQVGSGSYEQYF.